This T cell receptor (beta chain) is from a study of naive and memory T cell subsets. Both TRBC1 and TRBC2 were covered by a beta constant-region primer of two equimolar oligonucleotides. Nested alpha and beta constant-region primers with the SP2 primer drove four PCR rounds on ligated cDNA. MiXCR, applied by TCRdb to the UMI-ligation and nested PCR reads, yields one record per CDR3 protein. Here the sample spans around 160,000 distinct CDR3 sequences, 20% to 25% being singletons. CDR1 is DFQATT, CDR2 SNEGSKA, per germline (reference sequence). CDR3 length: 18 residues. V shed 1 base, J shed 4 bases, and the junction held 12 bases outside the gene matches. The study, taken as a whole, reports: Over 90% of naive TCR sequences appeared only once, unlike memory subsets. A few larger clonotypes appeared in naive repertoires, especially CD8, possibly memory cells re-expressing CD45RA.

After the first PCR, alpha and beta chain libraries were processed separately. Notes on this clonotype: Its antigen is unknown.

This receptor was taken from a human donor in good health. Sequencing was done on a sample of naive CD4+ T cells from blood. V is TRBV20-1 and J is TRBJ2-7, with 14 bases matching TRBD2. CDR3: CSARGRGLAGGRGYEQYF. The DNA of the CDR3 is TGCAGTGCTAGAGGCCGTGGACTAGCGGGAGGTCGCGGGTACGAGCAGTACTTC.